The 21 T cell receptor beta chains listed next were all sequenced from one sample in a study of cytomegalovirus exposure and HLA in healthy donors. With 60 Vbeta and 13 Jbeta primers, the PCR was carried out. Generated by immunoSEQ multiplex PCR, the TCRdb table keeps only in-frame clones and is missing some. Its listing shows approximately 190,000 clones. The sequenced material came from PBMCs. These receptors all come from a boy younger than 18 in good health and CMV-seronegative.

The V gene is TRBV30, the J gene TRBJ1-2; 7 nucleotides line up with TRBD1. Trimming cost V 0 bases and J 6 bases; bases outside gene matches: 7. The CDR3 length is 14 residues. Germline V CDR1 and CDR2: GTSNPN, SVGIG (reference sequence). The CDR3 loop is CAWSVTGQLDGYTF. CDR3 DNA: TGTGCCTGGAGTGTAACGGGACAGCTGGATGGCTACACCTTC.

The chain links TRBV25-1 to TRBJ1-6, with 8 bases matching TRBD1. The CDR3 is 14 residues long. CDR1 is MGHDK, CDR2 SYGVNS, per germline. The ends lost 4 bases at V and 9 bases at J; junction bases unmatched: 5. The CDR3 DNA is TGTGCCAGCAGTGTGACAGGGGTGGGTTCACCCCTCCACTTT. Translating gives CASSVTGVGSPLHF.

CDR3 in DNA: TGTGCCAGCAGCTTAGGAGAGTTCGGGGAGCTGTTTTTT. Residues: CASSLGEFGELFF. The V and J genes are TRBV11-2 and TRBJ2-2; no clear D. The CDR3 sequence is 13 residues long. V shed 1 base and J shed 7 bases, with 7 bases lying between them. Germline V lookup: CDR1 SGHAT, CDR2 FQNNGV.

The J gene is TRBJ2-2, the V gene TRBV6-1; D may be TRBD1 (5 bases). Trimming took off 1 base at V and 5 bases at J, with 11 bases between the two ends. Per germline, CDR1 MNHNS and CDR2 SASEGT. This CDR3 region has 15 residues. CDR3 region: CASSEGGLGTGELFF. The DNA of the CDR3 is TGTGCCAGCAGTGAAGGGGGCTTAGGGACCGGGGAGCTGTTTTTT.

As for this clone: The same CDR3 arises from other DNA sequences in this sample as well. V gene TRBV7-3 combines with J gene TRBJ2-3, with a tentative D call TRBD1 (6 bases). This CDR3 has 13 amino acids. The V and J ends lost 2 bases and 3 bases respectively, with 6 bases between them. In germline, CDR1 is SGHTA, CDR2 FQGTGA. CDR3 sequence: CASSLGTTDTQYF. The CDR3 nucleotides read TGTGCCAGCAGCTTAGGGACAACAGATACGCAGTATTTT.

The chain joins TRBV28 to TRBJ1-3, with D uncertain. Trimming left V 3 bases short and J 0 bases short, with 9 bases between. The CDR3 has 15 residues. CDR1 is MDHEN, CDR2 SYDVKM, per germline. Here the CDR3 DNA reads TGTGCCAGCAGTTTGGAGGAAAGCTCTGGAAACACCATATATTTT. Translation: CASSLEESSGNTIYF.

The rearrangement uses TRBV28 and TRBJ1-6; 10 bases are a match to TRBD1. Germline values: CDR1 MDHEN, CDR2 SYDVKM. The CDR3 contains 14 residues. The J segment lost 9 bases and the V segment lost 7 bases, leaving 6 bases of the junction unmatched. The CDR3 nucleotides are TGTGCCAGCAACCTGGGACAGGGGATTTCACCCCTCCACTTT. It encodes CASNLGQGISPLHF. The full variable domain, its missing parts supplied by reference TRBV28 and TRBJ1-6, is DVKVTQSSRYLVKRTGEKVFLECVQDMDHENMFWYRQDPGLGLRLIYFSYDVKMKEKGDIPEGYSVSREKKERFSLILESASTNQTSMYLCASNLGQGISPLHFGNGTRLTVT.

The chain uses TRBV7-9 and TRBJ2-3, with D perhaps matching TRBD1 (5 bases). Deletions cut 6 bases from V and 8 bases from J, with 12 bases between. CDR3 length: 12 residues. The germline gives CDR1 SEHNR, CDR2 FQNEAQ (reference sequence). The CDR3 nucleotides read TGTGCCAGCAGTTCAGGGTCGAGTACGCAGTATTTT. This sequence encodes CASSSGSSTQYF.

The chain joins TRBV7-6 to TRBJ2-1; TRBD1 matches 7 bases. The CDR3 totals 17 residues. V was clipped by 4 bases and J by 3 bases; unmatched bases: 12. CDR1 is SGHVS, CDR2 FNYEAQ, per germline. CDR3 protein: CASSSRYRDSSYNEQFF. For the CDR3, the DNA is TGTGCCAGCAGCTCCAGATACCGGGACAGCAGCTACAATGAGCAGTTCTTC.

CDR3 in amino acids: CASSFSQTYEQYF. For the CDR3, the DNA is TGTGCCAGCAGCTTTAGCCAGACCTACGAGCAGTACTTC. The gene calls are TRBV7-2 and TRBJ2-7, with D hard to call. V was cut by 3 bases and J by 2 bases, with 8 bases left in between. Per the germline V gene, CDR1 is SGHTA and CDR2 is FQGNSA. The CDR3 runs to 13 residues.

V usage is TRBV6-5 and J usage is TRBJ1-1; D gene ambiguous. Germline V gene data show CDR1 as MNHEY and CDR2 as SVGAGI. V was pared by 5 bases and J by 10 bases, with 11 bases between. The CDR3 length is 11 residues. CDR3 DNA sequence: TGTGCCAGCAGTCCCGGAGGGAGAGCTTTCTTT. It codes for CASSPGGRAFF.

V usage is TRBV30 and J usage is TRBJ1-6; unclear D gene. Germline assignment: CDR1 GTSNPN and CDR2 SVGIG (reference sequence). V was clipped by 3 bases and J by 7 bases, with 13 bases between them. The CDR3 sequence is 14 residues long. The CDR3 DNA follows: TGTGCCTGGAGGGGTCCTTGGGCCAATTCACCCCTCCACTTT. Protein: CAWRGPWANSPLHF. The full variable domain, rest sourced from reference TRBV30 and TRBJ1-6, is SQTIHQWPATLVQPVGSPLSLECTVEGTSNPNLYWYRQAAGRGLQLLFYSVGIGQISSEVPQNLSASRPQDRQFILSSKKLLLSDSGFYLCAWRGPWANSPLHFGNGTRLTVT.

The chain couples TRBV18 to TRBJ1-5; TRBD1 might be the D (5 bases). The CDR3 has 15 residues. V was trimmed by 2 bases and J by 1 base, leaving 9 bases between them. The germline V gene encodes CDR1 KGHSH and CDR2 LQKENI. The CDR3 sequence: CASSPSGDSNQPQHF. The CDR3 DNA is TGTGCCAGCTCACCATCGGGGGACAGCAATCAGCCCCAGCATTTT.

V is TRBV7-2 and J is TRBJ2-1; the match to TRBD1 covers 10 bases. Trimming cost V 1 base and J 5 bases; bases outside gene matches: 8. In germline, CDR1 is SGHTA, CDR2 FQGNSA. This CDR3 spans 17 amino acids. For the CDR3, the DNA is TGTGCCAGCAGCTTAGACCCCCCGGGACAGGGGAACAATGAGCAGTTCTTC. It codes for CASSLDPPGQGNNEQFF.

The chain uses TRBV2 and TRBJ2-2; D remains ambiguous. V dropped 7 bases and J dropped 0 bases, with 12 bases sitting between them. The CDR3 is 15 amino acids. CDR1 and CDR2 (germline): SNHLY, FYNNEI. As DNA, the CDR3 is TGTGCCAGCAAGGCCGACGCGGCGAACACCGGGGAGCTGTTTTTT. This codes for CASKADAANTGELFF.

The chain joins TRBV5-6 to TRBJ2-7, with 7 bases lining up with TRBD2. Germline-derived CDR1 and CDR2 are SGHDT and YYEEEE. The length of the CDR3 is 14 residues. V lost 0 bases to trimming and J lost 7 bases; unmatched junction nucleotides: 7. CDR3 amino acids: CASSLASGAREQYF. Here the CDR3 DNA reads TGTGCCAGCAGCTTGGCCAGCGGGGCGCGGGAGCAGTACTTC. The variable domain in full, completed from reference TRBV5-6 and TRBJ2-7, reads DAGVTQSPTHLIKTRGQQVTLRCSPKSGHDTVSWYQQALGQGPQFIFQYYEEEERQRGNFPDRFSGHQFPNYSSELNVNALLLGDSALYLCASSLASGAREQYFGPGTRLTVT.

The genes are TRBV2 and TRBJ1-1, with 7 bases matching TRBD1. The CDR3 is 13 residues long. Trimming removed 6 bases from V and 3 bases from J; junction bases left unmatched: 4. Germline-derived CDR1 and CDR2 are SNHLY and FYNNEI. The CDR3 coding sequence is TGTGCCAGCAGAAGACAGGGAGACACTGAAGCTTTCTTT. Translating it yields CASRRQGDTEAFF.

The chain combines TRBV15 with TRBJ1-2; 7 positions match TRBD1. This CDR3 is 18 amino acids long. Trimming cost V 0 bases and J 2 bases; bases outside gene matches: 12. Germline V gene lookup returns CDR1 LNHNV and CDR2 YYDKDF (reference sequence). The CDR3 DNA is TGTGCCACCAGCAGAGATCTGGGCCGACAGGGTGTCAACTATGGCTACACCTTC. It is translated as CATSRDLGRQGVNYGYTF.

The rearrangement uses TRBV27 and TRBJ2-5; possible D gene TRBD1, 6 bases. The J call is in doubt because the DNA end fits TRBJ2-7 better. This CDR3 comprises 16 residues. Germline CDR1 MNHEY, CDR2 SMNVEV (reference sequence). CDR3 protein: CASSFSIYTGSYEQYF. CDR3 nucleotides: TGTGCCAGCAGTTTTTCGATCTACACAGGGTCCTACGAGCAGTACTTC.

The genes are TRBV29-1 and TRBJ1-4, with D perhaps TRBD1 (5 bases). The CDR3 spans 16 residues. Germline-derived CDR1 and CDR2 are SQVTM and ANQGSEA. V lost 0 bases and J lost 4, with 15 bases in between. In nucleotides, the CDR3 is TGCAGCGTTGAAGACTCTGGGGGGGAAGTTAATGAAAAACTGTTTTTT. Its translation: CSVEDSGGEVNEKLFF.

The chain carries TRBV5-4 and TRBJ2-5; no firm D call. CDR1 SGHNT and CDR2 YYREEE come from the germline V gene (reference sequence). This CDR3 is built from 14 residues. Trimming took 3 bases from V and 1 from J, leaving 10 bases between them. Here the CDR3 reads CASSSDLGQETQYF. CDR3 bases: TGTGCCAGCAGCTCCGACTTGGGCCAAGAGACCCAGTACTTC.